A selection of T cell receptor beta chains follows, all from one sample in a study of blood T cells in healthy people across ages. Via MiXCR, TCRdb re-called the 5' RACE reads, giving one row per CDR3 protein. The repertoire holds under 2,000,000 distinct CDR3 sequences, around half seen once, with over 2% in the top ten. Sequenced sample: blood. These receptor sequences come from a middle-aged woman in good health. Each CDR3 is given with its conserved first and last residue. D genes are given only for firm matches. The size entry is marked missing in some rows and otherwise reads once, few, many or a size class.

>.|TRBJ2-4|.|TRBV7-2
CASSLIRGKQYF
TGTGCCAGCAGCTTAATACGAGGCAAGCAGTACTTC
>few|TRBJ1-2|.|TRBV25-1
CASSGGTNGYTF
TGTGCCAGCAGTGGCGGGACAAATGGCTACACCTTC
>few|TRBJ2-3|.|TRBV12-3/TRBV12-4
CASSLGLQATDTQYF
TGTGCCAGCAGTTTAGGATTACAGGCCACAGATACGCAGTATTTT
>.|TRBJ2-3|.|TRBV12-3/TRBV12-4
CVSTSTDTQYF
TGTGTCAGCACTTCCACAGATACGCAGTATTTT
>.|TRBJ1-2|TRBD1|TRBV5-1
CASSLLTGTDGYTF
TGCGCCAGCAGCTTACTGACCGGGACAGATGGCTACACCTTC
>.|TRBJ1-2|.|TRBV28
CASSRGSTRNYGYTF
TGTGCCAGCTCTCGGGGGTCGACAAGAAACTATGGCTACACCTTC
>.|TRBJ2-3|TRBD2|TRBV6-2/TRBV6-3
CASTLGLALTDTQYF
TGTGCCAGCACCTTGGGACTAGCTCTCACAGATACGCAGTATTTT
>.|TRBJ2-3|.|TRBV4-2
CASSQNHRGLQTDTQYF
TGTGCCAGCAGCCAAAATCACCGAGGACTACAGACAGATACGCAGTATTTT
>.|TRBJ2-1|TRBD1|TRBV20-1
CSADSGTGYNEQFF
TGCAGTGCTGACTCCGGGACAGGGTACAATGAGCAGTTCTTC
>.|TRBJ2-1|TRBD1|TRBV5-6
CASSLGRRGYQETQFF
TGTGCCAGCAGCTTGGGTCGCAGGGGGTACCAAGAGACCCAGTTCTTC
>few|TRBJ2-5|.|TRBV28
CASSFFASQETQYF
TGTGCCAGCAGTTTTTTTGCCAGCCAAGAGACCCAGTACTTC
>few|TRBJ2-5|.|TRBV20-1
CSASRDPVLETQYF
TGCAGTGCTTCCCGGGACCCCGTTTTAGAGACCCAGTACTTC
>.|TRBJ2-2|.|TRBV7-2
CASSLSKTNTGELFF
TGTGCCAGCAGCTTAAGTAAGACGAACACCGGGGAGCTGTTTTTT
>many|TRBJ2-3|.|TRBV7-3
CASSSVGDTQYF
TGTGCCAGCAGCTCCGTGGGGGACACGCAGTATTTT
>.|TRBJ2-7|.|TRBV20-1
CSAPPGSSYNEQYF
TGCAGTGCACCCCCTGGGAGCTCCTACAATGAGCAGTACTTC
>few|TRBJ2-1|TRBD2|TRBV9
CASSAPGLAGNEQFF
TGTGCCAGCAGCGCGCCGGGACTAGCTGGGAATGAGCAGTTCTTC
>.|TRBJ2-5|.|TRBV5-1
CASYKSLSLQETQYF
TGCGCCAGCTACAAAAGTTTATCCTTACAAGAGACCCAGTACTTC
>.|TRBJ2-7|.|TRBV5-1
CASSLGLVRWNNEQYF
TGCGCCAGCAGCTTGGGACTAGTAAGGTGGAACAATGAGCAGTACTTC
>once|TRBJ1-6|TRBD1|TRBV7-2
CASSQATGRNSPLHF
TGTGCCAGCAGCCAGGCGACAGGGCGAAATTCACCCCTCCACTTT
>.|TRBJ2-3|.|TRBV7-9
CASSPPGSWGATDTQYF
TGTGCCAGCAGCCCGCCTGGGAGTTGGGGGGCCACAGATACGCAGTATTTT
>.|TRBJ2-7|.|TRBV28
CASSSLTPGDYEQYF
TGTGCCAGCAGTTCCTTAACACCGGGTGACTACGAGCAGTACTTC
>.|TRBJ2-3|.|TRBV12-3/TRBV12-4
CASISSWGVSTDTQYF
TGTGCCAGCATTTCATCCTGGGGCGTTAGCACAGATACGCAGTATTTT
>.|TRBJ2-1|.|TRBV6-2/TRBV6-3
CASSYSTPNDEQFF
TGTGCCAGCAGTTACTCGACTCCCAACGATGAGCAGTTCTTC
>.|TRBJ2-4|TRBD2|TRBV11-2
CASSFGPGTSFCGQYF
TGTGCCAGCAGCTTCGGGCCTGGGACTAGCTTTTGCGGGCAGTACTTC
>.|TRBJ2-6|TRBD1|TRBV7-9
CASSLAGTGFGANVLTF
TGTGCCAGCAGCTTAGCAGGGACAGGGTTTGGGGCCAACGTCCTGACTTTC
>.|TRBJ1-2|TRBD1|TRBV15
CATSRGGDRNYGYTF
TGTGCCACCAGCAGAGGGGGGGACAGAAACTATGGCTACACCTTC
>.|TRBJ2-7|TRBD2|TRBV7-9
CASLSSGGIYEQYF
TGTGCCAGCTTGAGTAGCGGGGGTATCTACGAGCAGTACTTC
>.|TRBJ1-6|TRBD1|TRBV5-1
CASRMGQETPLHF
TGCGCCAGCAGGATGGGACAGGAGACACCCCTCCACTTT
>once|TRBJ2-3|TRBD2|TRBV4-1
CASSQDPWLAGSSSTDTQYF
TGCGCCAGCAGCCAAGATCCGTGGCTAGCGGGGAGTTCTAGCACAGATACGCAGTATTTT
>.|TRBJ2-3|TRBD2|TRBV5-1
CASSLVVAGIADTQYF
TGCGCCAGCAGCTTGGTGGTAGCGGGGATAGCAGATACGCAGTATTTT
>.|TRBJ2-5|TRBD2|TRBV20-1
CSAGRTSGVFNEQYF
TGCAGTGCGGGCAGGACTAGCGGGGTGTTTAATGAGCAGTACTTC
>.|TRBJ2-3|TRBD2|TRBV20-1
CSAPPLGGGSTDTQYF
TGCAGTGCTCCCCCCCTTGGCGGGGGGTCCACAGATACGCAGTATTTT
>.|TRBJ1-2|TRBD1|TRBV27
CASRGTGKLGGYTF
TGTGCCAGCAGGGGGACAGGGAAGTTGGGTGGCTACACCTTC
>.|TRBJ2-4|TRBD2|TRBV5-5
CASSWEGIAGNIQYF
TGTGCCAGCAGCTGGGAGGGGATAGCGGGGAACATTCAGTACTTC
>.|TRBJ2-3|.|TRBV20-1
CSARDVKGSTDTQYF
TGCAGTGCTAGAGATGTAAAGGGGTCCACAGATACGCAGTATTTT
>.|TRBJ2-5|.|TRBV5-1
CASSFPGVFQETQYF
TGCGCCAGCAGCTTCCCGGGAGTTTTTCAAGAGACCCAGTACTTC
>few|TRBJ1-2|.|TRBV20-1
CSARDPAHPYGYTF
TGCAGTGCTAGAGATCCAGCGCATCCCTATGGCTACACCTTC